These T cell receptor beta chains were read from a single sample in a study of blood T cells in healthy people across ages. Via MiXCR, TCRdb re-called the 5' RACE reads, giving one row per CDR3 protein. Of more than 1,400,000 distinct CDR3 sequences listed, 42% are singletons. The sequenced material came from blood. The receptor source for this set is a woman aged 18-30 years in good health. CDR3s include the opening cysteine and the closing phenylalanine or tryptophan. D genes are given only for firm matches. Clone size appears in some rows only: once, few, many, or a class for an expanded clone.

TRBJ2-1 TRBV6-1 13 . many TGTGCCAGCAGTGTAACAGGAGTCAATGAGCAGTTCTTC CASSVTGVNEQFF
TRBJ2-3 TRBV9 14 TRBD2 few TGTGCCAGCAGATCCCGGGGGGGCACAGATACGCAGTATTTT CASRSRGGTDTQYF
TRBJ2-5 TRBV6-1 18 TRBD2 once TGTGCCAGCAGTGAACGTAAGGGTAGCGGGGGGGCTCAAGAGACCCAGTACTTC CASSERKGSGGAQETQYF
TRBJ2-1 TRBV29-1 13 . many TGCAGCGTTGGGGGAACCGGGAACAATGAGCAGTTCTTC CSVGGTGNNEQFF
TRBJ2-7 TRBV7-9 15 . few TGTGCCAGCAGCCCATTGGCCGGGTTGCCCTACGAGCAGTACTTC CASSPLAGLPYEQYF
TRBJ2-4 TRBV3-1 12 . few TGTGCCAGCAGCCAAGCGACAAGGGAGCAGTACTTC CASSQATREQYF
TRBJ1-3 TRBV20-1 14 TRBD1 . TGCAGTGCTCACGACAGGGGATCTGGAAACACCATATATTTT CSAHDRGSGNTIYF
TRBJ2-5 TRBV29-1 17 . . TGCAGCTCCTCCGGGGAGGCGGACACGGGACGTTGGGAGACCCAGTACTTC CSSSGEADTGRWETQYF
TRBJ2-1 TRBV30 12 . . TGTGCCTGGAGTCCGGGGAACAATGAGCAGTTCTTC CAWSPGNNEQFF
TRBJ1-2 TRBV5-1 14 TRBD1 . TGCGCCAGCAGCTTGGCGTCGACAGGGGATGGCTACACCTTC CASSLASTGDGYTF
TRBJ2-1 TRBV15 16 . . TGTGCCACCAGCAGAGATAGGGGGAGGACTCTCGATGAGCAGTTCTTC CATSRDRGRTLDEQFF
TRBJ2-5 TRBV12-3/TRBV12-4 15 TRBD2 many TGTGCCAGCAGTTCTGGGACTAGCGGGAGAGAGACCCAGTACTTC CASSSGTSGRETQYF
TRBJ2-7 TRBV2 13 TRBD2 few TGTGCCAGCCATCTAGCGGGTACCTACGAGCAGTACTTC CASHLAGTYEQYF
TRBJ1-2 TRBV12-3/TRBV12-4 14 . many TGTGCCAGCAGCCCGAACAGGGAGCGGAATGGCTACACCTTC CASSPNRERNGYTF
TRBJ2-1 TRBV28 15 . . TGTGCCATCAAAAGGGCACCGGGCTCCTACAATGAGCAGTTCTTC CAIKRAPGSYNEQFF
TRBJ2-3 TRBV27 13 TRBD2 . TGTGCCAGCAGTTTAGGGGCTAGCGGCGGGCAGTATTTT CASSLGASGGQYF
TRBJ1-6 TRBV27 15 TRBD1 . TGTGCCAGCAGTTTCGGGGGACAGGGGAGTTCACCCCTCCACTTT CASSFGGQGSSPLHF
TRBJ2-1 TRBV6-6 17 TRBD2 few TGTGCCAGCAGTCCCCGCTCGGCTAGCGGCTACCACAATGAGCAGTTCTTC CASSPRSASGYHNEQFF
TRBJ2-6 TRBV7-9 16 . few TGTGCCAGCAGCTTATTTGGAGGTGGAGGGGCCAACGTCCTGACTTTC CASSLFGGGGANVLTF
TRBJ1-6 TRBV5-6 17 . . TGTGCCAGCAGCTTGGTGTCAACGGCTGCCTACCATTCACCCCTCCACTTT CASSLVSTAAYHSPLHF
TRBJ2-3 TRBV5-1 17 . . TGCGCCAGCAGCTTGGCGTCCGCCACGGAAATCACAGATACGCAGTATTTT CASSLASATEITDTQYF
TRBJ2-7 TRBV20-1 14 . many TGCAGTGCTACTCGGGACCCCCGGAGCAACGAGCAGTACTTC CSATRDPRSNEQYF
TRBJ2-4 TRBV12-3/TRBV12-4 19 TRBD1 . TGTGCCAGCAGTTTAGCCTTCCGGACAGGGGGCGCATGGCCAAACATTCAGTACTTC CASSLAFRTGGAWPNIQYF
TRBJ1-6 TRBV20-1 15 . . TGCAGTGCTAGAGAGCAGGGTACGGTGACGTCACCCCTCCACTTT CSAREQGTVTSPLHF
TRBJ1-2 TRBV6-6 13 TRBD1 few TGTGCCAGCAGTTACGGACAGGGGTTTGGCTACACCTTC CASSYGQGFGYTF
TRBJ2-1 TRBV28 12 . . TGTGCCAGCAGTTTGGGGGTGTCCGTGCAGTTCTTC CASSLGVSVQFF
TRBJ2-3 TRBV7-6 14 . . TGTGCCAGCAGCTTAGCAGGGTGGACAGATACGCAGTATTTT CASSLAGWTDTQYF
TRBJ1-2 TRBV6-5 16 TRBD1 few TGTGCCAGCAGTTATTCGCCAGGGGGCAACCTCTATGGCTACACCTTC CASSYSPGGNLYGYTF